The T cell receptor beta chain described here comes from a study of cytomegalovirus exposure and HLA in healthy donors. Findings of the study overall: The study found most TCR sequences rare, yet found some public TCRs in many donors.

This clone was counted only a few times. Its antigen is not identified. The germline gives CDR1 GTSNPN, CDR2 SVGIG (reference sequence). The CDR3 length is 15 residues. J was trimmed by 6 bases and V by 2 bases; bases with no gene match: 12. The PCR made use of 60 Vbeta and 13 Jbeta primers. The table came from immunoSEQ multiplex PCR; TCRdb's copy has only in-frame clones and leaves some out. The data hold about 150,000 clones, with 84% observed a single time. Sequenced: PBMCs. The sequence was collected from a boy between 2 and 15 years old in good health and CMV-seronegative. The rearrangement links TRBV30 to TRBJ2-5; 7 positions agree with TRBD1. DNA for the CDR3: TGTGCCTGGAGTACCCCCCGGACAGGTCCGAAGACCCAGTACTTC. It translates to CAWSTPRTGPKTQYF. The full variable domain, its missing parts supplied by reference TRBV30 and TRBJ2-5, is SQTIHQWPATLVQPVGSPLSLECTVEGTSNPNLYWYRQAAGRGLQLLFYSVGIGQISSEVPQNLSASRPQDRQFILSSKKLLLSDSGFYLCAWSTPRTGPKTQYFGPGTRLLVL.